This T cell receptor beta chain was found in a study of blood T cell repertoires in COVID-19 (dated by TCRdb to 2018 to 2020). Turning to the overall study: The collaborator samples originated in the United States, Italy and Spain and spanned the acute and convalescent phases of COVID-19. Nearly every sample came with metadata listing a de-identified subject ID, COVID-19 status, age in years and sex. The material from the prospective study consisted of cDNA or gDNA derived from T cells, B-cell-depleted T cells, or PBMCs. Subjects who had been exposed to COVID-19, were actively infected with it, or had recovered from it provided the deeply sampled blood TCRbeta repertoires that made up the dataset. The repertoires were released in a freely available public database meant as a resource for research on the immune response to SARS-CoV-2. Where available, HLA class I and class II types were obtained from metadata supplied by the sample provider rather than from assay-based typing. Samples were obtained from the ongoing ImmuneRACE study (first 160 participants) and from 1,254 subjects provided by 6 global collaborators. What the authors observed across the whole study: The amount of clinical and demographic metadata varied by source and participant and was provided uncurated.

Each collaborating institution followed its own protocols to collect whole blood in K2EDTA tubes. Collaborator samples were shipped for TCRbeta analysis as frozen whole blood, isolated PBMCs, or DNA extracted from either sample type. The germline ends are 7 bases apart after V is trimmed by 2 bases and J by 2 bases. CDR1 LNHDA and CDR2 SQIVND were looked up in the germline V gene (reference sequence). Inclusive of the bounding cysteine and phenylalanine, the CDR3 is 13 residues long. Just CDR3 DNA is preserved here, 39 bases in frame from base 1. A remark on this clone: The antigen this receptor binds is unknown. No per-base quality is available; no much larger clone lies one base away.

TCRbeta CDR3 regions were amplified from genomic DNA using the immunoSEQ Assay, a bias-controlled multiplex PCR. Turning to the authors' computational methods: The number of nucleated cells in each sample was estimated by amplification of reference gene primers within the assay. To quantify the absolute abundance of each unique TCRbeta CDR3 rearrangement, sequence reads were collapsed and filtered. For each sample, productive Simpson clonality was calculated by taking the square root of Simpson's diversity index across productive rearrangements. The clones in this table, taken by TCRdb from immuneACCESS, are in-frame only. Not every clone is retained; where verified, under half of the shortfall comes from an unresolved V gene, and the cause of the rest is unknown. V and J calls and clone size follow that table, whereas D and trimming were derived from the DNA. The sample table contains tens of thousands of clones; only one count was recorded for 80% to 90% of them. The ten largest clonotypes hold approximately 44% of the sample.

This TCR derives from a woman over 75 with active or convalescent COVID-19. Material: peripheral blood. Recombination linked TRBV19 to TRBJ2-7; there is no confident call for the D gene. The nucleotide sequence is TGTGCCAGTAGTATATGGCCGCCCTACGAGCAGTACTTC. This gives the protein CASSIWPPYEQYF. The CDR3 plus the reference TRBV19 and TRBJ2-7 genes for the other parts give the full variable domain: DGGITQSPKYLFRKEGQNVTLSCEQNLNHDAMYWYRQDPGQGLRLIYYSQIVNDFQKGDIAEGYSVSREKKESFPLTVTSAQKNPTAFYLCASSIWPPYEQYFGPGTRLTVT.